This TCR beta chain came from a study of cytomegalovirus exposure and HLA in healthy donors. The wider study: Earlier, fewer than 140 million unique TCR beta sequences were recovered from some 200 million T cells by an analysis.

Study results and caveats: Presence/absence analyses rested on an assumption that sequencing depth was roughly uniform across donors.

Germline V gives CDR1 SGHRS, CDR2 YFSETQ. Trimming pared 0 bases from V and 5 bases from J, leaving 12 bases between. The length of the CDR3 is 14 residues. Remarks on this clone: The antigen is undetermined.

The PCR made use of 60 Vbeta and 13 Jbeta primers. TCRdb's table, derived via immunoSEQ multiplex PCR, lists solely in-frame clones and lacks some. This table holds around 97,000 clones, 73% found once. The TCR sequence derives from a middle-aged man in good health and CMV-seronegative. The V gene is TRBV5-1, the J gene TRBJ2-7; TRBD1 might be the D (6 bases). The sequencing sample was made of PBMCs. In nucleotides, the CDR3 is TGCGCCAGCAGCTTGGCGCAGGGGTCGAACGAGCAGTACTTC. Amino acid sequence: CASSLAQGSNEQYF.